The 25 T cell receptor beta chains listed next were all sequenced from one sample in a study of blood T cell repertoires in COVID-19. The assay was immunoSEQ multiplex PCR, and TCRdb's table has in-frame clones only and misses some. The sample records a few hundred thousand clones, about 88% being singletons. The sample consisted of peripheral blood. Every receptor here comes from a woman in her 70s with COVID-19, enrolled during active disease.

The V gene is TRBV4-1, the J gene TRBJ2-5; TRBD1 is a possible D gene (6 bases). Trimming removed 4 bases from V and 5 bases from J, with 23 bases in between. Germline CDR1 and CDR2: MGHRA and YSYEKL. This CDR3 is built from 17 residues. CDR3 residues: CASSLGVVGAASETQYF. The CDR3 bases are TGCGCCAGCAGCCTCGGAGTGGTGGGGGCGGCTAGCGAGACCCAGTACTTC.

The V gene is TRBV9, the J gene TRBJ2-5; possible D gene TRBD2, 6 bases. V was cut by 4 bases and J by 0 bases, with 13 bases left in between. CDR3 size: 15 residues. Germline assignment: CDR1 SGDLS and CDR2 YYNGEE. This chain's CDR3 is CASSPSGGYQETQYF. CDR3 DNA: TGTGCCAGCAGCCCTAGTGGGGGGTACCAAGAGACCCAGTACTTC.

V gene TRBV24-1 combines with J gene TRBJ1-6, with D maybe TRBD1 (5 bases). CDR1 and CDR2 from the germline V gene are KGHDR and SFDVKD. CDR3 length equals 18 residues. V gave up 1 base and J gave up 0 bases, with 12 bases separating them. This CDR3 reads CATSDFLTGSSYNSPLHF. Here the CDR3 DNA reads TGTGCCACCAGTGATTTCCTAACAGGCAGCTCCTATAATTCACCCCTCCACTTT.

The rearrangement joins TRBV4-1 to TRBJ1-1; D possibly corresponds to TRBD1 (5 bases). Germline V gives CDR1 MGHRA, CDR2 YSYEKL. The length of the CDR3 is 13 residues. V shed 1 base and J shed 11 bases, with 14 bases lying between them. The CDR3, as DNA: TGCGCCAGCAGCCAAGTGGGCAGGGTGAATGCTTTCTTT. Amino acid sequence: CASSQVGRVNAFF.

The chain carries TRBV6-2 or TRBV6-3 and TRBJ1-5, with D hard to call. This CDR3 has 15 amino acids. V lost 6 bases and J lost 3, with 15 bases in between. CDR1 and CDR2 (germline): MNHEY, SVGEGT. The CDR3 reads CASSSVAYPNQPQHF. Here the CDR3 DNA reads TGTGCCAGCAGCTCGGTAGCTTACCCCAATCAGCCCCAGCATTTT.

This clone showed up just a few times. The CDR3 DNA follows: TGCAGCGTTGAAATGGAGGCGGGACAGAACTACGAGCAGTACTTC. The encoded protein is CSVEMEAGQNYEQYF. The chain employs TRBV29-1 and TRBJ2-7; D may be TRBD1 (7 bases). CDR1 and CDR2 from the germline V gene are SQVTM and ANQGSEA. V gave up 2 bases and J gave up 3 bases, with 17 bases separating them. The CDR3 is made up of 15 amino acids.

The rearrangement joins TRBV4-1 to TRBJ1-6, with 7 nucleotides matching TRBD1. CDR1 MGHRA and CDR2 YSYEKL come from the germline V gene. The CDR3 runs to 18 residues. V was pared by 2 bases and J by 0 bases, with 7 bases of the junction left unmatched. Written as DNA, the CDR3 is TGCGCCAGCAGCCAAAATACAGGGGCGATCTCCTATAATTCACCCCTCCACTTT. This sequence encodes CASSQNTGAISYNSPLHF.

CDR3 in amino acids: CASSPWPGLETDTQYF. CDR3 DNA sequence: TGTGCCAGCAGCCCATGGCCGGGACTAGAAACAGATACGCAGTATTTT. The chain employs TRBV9 and TRBJ2-3; 8 bases align to TRBD2. The CDR3 runs to 16 residues. The V gene's germline CDR1 is SGDLS and CDR2 YYNGEE. J was trimmed by 3 bases and V by 4 bases; bases with no gene match: 10.

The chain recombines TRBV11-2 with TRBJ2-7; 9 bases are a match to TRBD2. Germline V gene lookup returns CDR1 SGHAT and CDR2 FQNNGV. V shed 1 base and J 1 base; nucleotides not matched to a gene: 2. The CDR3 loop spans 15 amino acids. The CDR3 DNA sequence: TGTGCCAGCAGCTTAGGGCGGGGGGGATCCTACGAGCAGTACTTC. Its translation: CASSLGRGGSYEQYF.

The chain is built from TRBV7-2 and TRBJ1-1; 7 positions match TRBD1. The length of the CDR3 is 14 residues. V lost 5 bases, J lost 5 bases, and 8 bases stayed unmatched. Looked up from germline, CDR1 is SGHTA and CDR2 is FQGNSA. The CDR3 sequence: CASSQLQGRTEAFF. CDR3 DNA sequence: TGTGCCAGCAGCCAGTTACAGGGGAGGACTGAAGCTTTCTTT.

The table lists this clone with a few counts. Here the CDR3 reads CASSLVTGGEETQYF. The CDR3 region has the DNA TGTGCCAGCAGCTTAGTTACAGGGGGGGAGGAGACCCAGTACTTC. The rearrangement links TRBV7-2 to TRBJ2-5; D might be TRBD1 (8 bases). The CDR3 is 15 amino acids. From germline, CDR1 is SGHTA and CDR2 FQGNSA. The V gene lost 1 base and the J gene lost 5 bases, with 14 bases spanning the gap.

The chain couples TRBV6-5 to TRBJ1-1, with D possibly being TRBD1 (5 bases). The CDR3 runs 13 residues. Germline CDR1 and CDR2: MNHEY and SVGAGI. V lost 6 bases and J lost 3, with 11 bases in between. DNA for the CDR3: TGTGCCAGCAGCCCCGACAGCCACACTGAAGCTTTCTTT. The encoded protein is CASSPDSHTEAFF.

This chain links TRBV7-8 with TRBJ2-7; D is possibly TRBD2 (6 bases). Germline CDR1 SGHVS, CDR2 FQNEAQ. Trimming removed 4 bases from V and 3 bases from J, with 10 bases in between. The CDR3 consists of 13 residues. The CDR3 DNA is TGTGCCAGCAGCTCGCGGGGTCTCTACGAGCAGTACTTC. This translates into CASSSRGLYEQYF.

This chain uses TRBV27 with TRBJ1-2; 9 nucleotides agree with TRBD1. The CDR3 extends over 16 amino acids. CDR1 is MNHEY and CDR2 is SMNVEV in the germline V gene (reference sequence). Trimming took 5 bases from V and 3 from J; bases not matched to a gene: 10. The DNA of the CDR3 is TGTGCCAGCAGTACCACCGGACAGGGGATTTACTATGGCTACACCTTC. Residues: CASSTTGQGIYYGYTF.

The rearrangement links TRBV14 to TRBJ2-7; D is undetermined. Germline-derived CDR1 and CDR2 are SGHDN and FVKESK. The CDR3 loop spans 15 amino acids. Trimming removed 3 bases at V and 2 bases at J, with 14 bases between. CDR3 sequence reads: CASSQGARSTYEQYF. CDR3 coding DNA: TGTGCCAGCAGCCAGGGTGCCAGGTCTACCTACGAGCAGTACTTC. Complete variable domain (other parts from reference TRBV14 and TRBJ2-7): EAGVTQFPSHSVIEKGQTVTLRCDPISGHDNLYWYRRVMGKEIKFLLHFVKESKQDESGMPNNRFLAERTGGTYSTLKVQPAELEDSGVYFCASSQGARSTYEQYFGPGTRLTVT.

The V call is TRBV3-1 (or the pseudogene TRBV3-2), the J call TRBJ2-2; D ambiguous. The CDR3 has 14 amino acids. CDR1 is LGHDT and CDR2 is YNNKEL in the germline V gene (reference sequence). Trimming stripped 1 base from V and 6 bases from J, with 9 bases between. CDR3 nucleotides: TGTGCCAGCAGCCAAGGGCTAGGCTCCGGGGAGCTGTTTTTT. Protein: CASSQGLGSGELFF.

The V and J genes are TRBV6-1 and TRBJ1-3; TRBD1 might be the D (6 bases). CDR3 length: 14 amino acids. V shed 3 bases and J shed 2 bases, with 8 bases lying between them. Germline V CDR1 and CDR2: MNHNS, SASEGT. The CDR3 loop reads CASSDGGPGNTIYF. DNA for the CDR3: TGTGCCAGCAGTGACGGGGGGCCTGGAAACACCATATATTTT.

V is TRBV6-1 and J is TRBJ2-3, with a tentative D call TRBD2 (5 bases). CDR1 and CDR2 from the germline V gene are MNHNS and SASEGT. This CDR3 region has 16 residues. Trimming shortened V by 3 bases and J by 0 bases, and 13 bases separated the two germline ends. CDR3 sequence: CASSDGSRSSTDTQYF. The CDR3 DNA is TGTGCCAGCAGTGATGGGAGCAGGAGTAGCACAGATACGCAGTATTTT.

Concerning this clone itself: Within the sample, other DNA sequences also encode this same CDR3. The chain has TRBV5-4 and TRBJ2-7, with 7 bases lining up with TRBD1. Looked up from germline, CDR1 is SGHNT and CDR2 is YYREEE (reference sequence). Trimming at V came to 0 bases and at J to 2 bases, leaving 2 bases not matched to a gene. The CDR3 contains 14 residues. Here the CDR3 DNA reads TGTGCCAGCAGCTTGGGGCAGGGGGCCTACGAGCAGTACTTC. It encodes CASSLGQGAYEQYF.

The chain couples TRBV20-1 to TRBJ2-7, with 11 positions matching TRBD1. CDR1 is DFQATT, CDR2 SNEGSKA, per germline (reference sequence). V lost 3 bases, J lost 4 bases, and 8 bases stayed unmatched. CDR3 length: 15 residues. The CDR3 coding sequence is TGCAGTGCTAGTGGAGGGACAGGGGGTTTGTACGAGCAGTACTTC. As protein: CSASGGTGGLYEQYF.

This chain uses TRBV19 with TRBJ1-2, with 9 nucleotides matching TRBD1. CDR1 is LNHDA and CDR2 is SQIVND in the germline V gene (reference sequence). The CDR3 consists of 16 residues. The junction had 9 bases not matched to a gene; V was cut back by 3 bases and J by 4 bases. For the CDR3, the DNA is TGTGCCAGTAGTATTTCGTCCGGGACAGGGACCTATGGCTACACCTTC. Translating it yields CASSISSGTGTYGYTF. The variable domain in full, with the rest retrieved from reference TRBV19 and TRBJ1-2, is DGGITQSPKYLFRKEGQNVTLSCEQNLNHDAMYWYRQDPGQGLRLIYYSQIVNDFQKGDIAEGYSVSREKKESFPLTVTSAQKNPTAFYLCASSISSGTGTYGYTFGSGTRLTVV.

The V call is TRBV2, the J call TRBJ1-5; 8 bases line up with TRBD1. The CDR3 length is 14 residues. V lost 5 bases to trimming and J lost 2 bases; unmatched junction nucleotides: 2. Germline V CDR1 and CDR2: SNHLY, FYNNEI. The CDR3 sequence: CASSSTGGNQPQHF. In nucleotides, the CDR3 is TGTGCCAGCAGTTCGACAGGGGGCAATCAGCCCCAGCATTTT.

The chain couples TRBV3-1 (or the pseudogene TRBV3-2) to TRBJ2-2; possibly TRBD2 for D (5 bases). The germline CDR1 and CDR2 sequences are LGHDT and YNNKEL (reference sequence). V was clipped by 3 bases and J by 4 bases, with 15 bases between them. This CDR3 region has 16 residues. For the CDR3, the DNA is TGTGCCAGCAGCCACAGCCCCCACGGGATCACCGGGGAGCTGTTTTTT. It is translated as CASSHSPHGITGELFF.

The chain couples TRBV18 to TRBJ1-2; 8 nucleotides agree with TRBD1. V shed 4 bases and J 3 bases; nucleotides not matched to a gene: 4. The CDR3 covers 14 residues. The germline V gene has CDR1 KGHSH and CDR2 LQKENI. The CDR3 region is CASSRATGDYGYTF. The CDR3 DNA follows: TGTGCCAGCTCACGGGCGACAGGGGACTATGGCTACACCTTC.

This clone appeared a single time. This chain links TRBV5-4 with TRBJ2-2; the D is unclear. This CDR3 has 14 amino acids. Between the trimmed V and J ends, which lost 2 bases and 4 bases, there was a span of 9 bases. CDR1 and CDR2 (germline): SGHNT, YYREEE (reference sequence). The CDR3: CASSLSLSTGELFF. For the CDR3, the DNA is TGTGCCAGCAGCTTAAGTTTGAGCACCGGGGAGCTGTTTTTT.